This T cell receptor beta chain was recovered during a study of blood T cell repertoires in COVID-19. CDR1 is LNHDA and CDR2 is SQIVND in the germline V gene (reference sequence). This CDR3 has 14 amino acids. Trimming took 5 bases from V and 0 from J; bases not matched to a gene: 4. TCRdb's table, derived via immunoSEQ multiplex PCR, lists solely in-frame clones and lacks some. This table holds 65,000 to 70,000 clones, about nine tenths found once. The source material was peripheral blood. The rearrangement links TRBV19 to TRBJ2-7; the match to TRBD1 covers 7 bases. This receptor was identified in a human donor with active COVID-19. The donor label of this sample is uncertain. CDR3 protein: CASSLGQASYEQYF. In DNA form, the CDR3 reads TGTGCCAGTAGTTTAGGACAGGCCTCCTACGAGCAGTACTTC. The full variable domain, with the rest looked up from reference TRBV19 and TRBJ2-7, is DGGITQSPKYLFRKEGQNVTLSCEQNLNHDAMYWYRQDPGQGLRLIYYSQIVNDFQKGDIAEGYSVSREKKESFPLTVTSAQKNPTAFYLCASSLGQASYEQYFGPGTRLTVT.